This T cell receptor (beta chain) was sequenced for a study of blood T cell repertoires in COVID-19 (dated by TCRdb to 2018 to 2021). Describing the broader study: Collaborator samples came from the United States, Italy and Spain and covered acute and convalescent phases of COVID-19. A de-identified subject ID, COVID-19 status, age in years and sex were almost always included in the sample metadata. The repertoires were released in a freely available public database meant as a resource for research on the immune response to SARS-CoV-2. The prospective study material was composed of cDNA or gDNA derived from T cells, B-cell-depleted T cells, or PBMCs. The dataset comprised deeply sampled blood TCRbeta repertoires from subjects exposed to, actively infected with, or recovered from COVID-19. Where HLA class I and class II types were available, the types were taken from metadata supplied by the sample provider, not from assay-based typing. The samples were drawn from two sources: the first 160 participants of the ongoing ImmuneRACE study, and fewer than 1,500 subjects contributed by 6 global collaborators. General study outcomes and caveats: How much clinical and demographic metadata was included differed by source and by participant, and the metadata was provided uncurated.

Whole blood was collected in K2EDTA tubes by collaborating institutions according to the institutions' own protocols. Collaborator samples were shipped for TCRbeta analysis as frozen whole blood, isolated PBMCs, or DNA extracted from either sample type. For this clone: Its binding antigen is unknown. One base away there is no much larger clone; base qualities are not given.

The immunoSEQ Assay, a bias-controlled multiplex PCR, was used to amplify TCRbeta CDR3 regions from genomic DNA. In the authors' own workflow: Nucleated cell counts per sample were estimated from amplification of reference gene primers within the assay. To quantify the absolute abundance of each unique TCRbeta CDR3 rearrangement, sequence reads were collapsed and filtered. For each sample, productive Simpson clonality was calculated as the square root of Simpson's diversity index across productive rearrangements. Entries here come from immuneACCESS through TCRdb and include only in-frame sequences with V and J called. Some clones fail to appear in such tables; in the studies checked, an unresolved V gene covers under half of the shortfall, and the cause of the remainder is unknown. That table gives V, J and clone size, and the DNA gave D and trimming. The sample contains a few hundred thousand clones, approximately 88% of them found a single time. The ten largest clones add up to 2% to 2.5% of the sample.

This sequence was found in a man aged 45-60 years with acute or convalescent COVID-19. The sample was peripheral blood.

The CDR3 in this case is CASSQDTPGRAGELFF. The DNA sequence is given as TGTGCCAGCAGCCAAGATACGCCAGGGAGGGCCGGGGAGCTGTTTTTT. This chain is built from TRBV14 and TRBJ2-2; 7 junctional bases match TRBD2. CDR1 and CDR2, looked up from the germline V gene, are SGHDN and FVKESK. V is pruned by 0 bases and J by 6 bases, leaving 7 bases of the junction without a gene match. There are 16 amino acids in the CDR3, from cysteine to phenylalanine inclusive. CDR3 DNA only is kept here, 48 bases in frame from base 1.